This TCR beta chain derives from a study of OX40 agonist ivuxolimab in advanced cancers. Overall study results and limits: Certain nonresponders likewise exhibited a low normalized T-cell clonal expansion.

The CDR3 consists of 15 residues. Germline V gene lookup returns CDR1 GTSNPN and CDR2 SVGIG (reference sequence). Deletions cut 5 bases from V and 0 bases from J, with 16 bases between. Using immunoSEQ multiplex PCR, the repertoire was profiled, and TCRdb retains in-frame clones only, with some absent. This table holds approximately 82,000 clones, roughly 85% found once. This clone was found a few times. Its antigen remains unidentified. The chain joins TRBV30 to TRBJ1-1; the D gene is possibly TRBD1 (5 bases). This clonotype was sampled from an adult with an advanced solid tumor such as melanoma, head and neck, liver or kidney cancer. This sample comprised CD4+ or CD8+ T cells sorted from blood, obtained in a trial of the OX40 agonist ivuxolimab. CDR3 DNA sequence: TGTGCCTGGGCCCCGGGGGAACGCATGAACACTGAAGCTTTCTTT. Protein: CAWAPGERMNTEAFF.